This T cell receptor beta chain was identified during a study of shared clonotypes between healthy human individuals. Overall study findings and caveats: What naive subsets generally showed was a larger estimated richness than memory subsets showed.

Libraries were prepared by immunoSEQ multiplex PCR; TCRdb keeps only in-frame clonotypes and omits some of them. The sample includes hundreds of thousands of clones, more than 85% of them seen just once. Naive CD8 populations comprised CD45RO-negative cells positively selected for CCR7, excluding terminally differentiated effector memory CD45RA+ cells. CDR3 length: 17 residues. Germline V CDR1 and CDR2: SGDLS, YYNGEE. The V and J ends lost 4 bases and 4 bases respectively, with 23 bases between them. The count of this clone is one. What it recognizes is unknown. The gene calls are TRBV9 and TRBJ1-1; the D is unclear. Sequencing used naive CD8+ T cells sorted from blood. The TCR originated in a man aged 25-45 years in good health. The CDR3 loop reads CASSPGGRPSRGTEAFF. The CDR3 DNA is TGTGCCAGCAGCCCGGGAGGACGCCCGAGTCGGGGCACTGAAGCTTTCTTT.